This entry features one T cell receptor (beta chain) sequence. Its antigen is still unknown. A junction boundary mismatches the germline segment, possibly from a read error. These data are taken from a study of CD4 T cells in relation to SARS-CoV-2 and coronaviruses (dated by TCRdb to 2020 to 2023). Study-wide context: In the ViraFEST assay, PBMCs were grown with antigen for about eleven days, and TCR beta CDR3s were then sequenced to identify antigen-specific clonal expansions. The negative reference condition was either a culture with an HIV-1 Nef peptide pool or a culture with no peptide. Patient-derived lymphoblastoid cell lines were used to map the HLA restriction of shared crossreactive spike epitopes. The study assessed, at the TCR clonotype level, memory CD4+ T cell crossreactivity between SARS-CoV-2 and common cold coronavirus spike proteins. The Adaptive Biotechnologies TCR-sequencing kit was used for samples from a few pre-COVID donors and for the naive versus memory experiments, whereas the other data were Illumina-based. A different, Illumina-based TCR-beta assay was used to sequence expansion assays from other donors in the study.

Library preparation used the immunoSEQ multiplex PCR assay. In the paper's pipeline: During preprocessing, nonproductive sequences were removed, along with CDR3s that did not begin with C, did not end with F or W, or were shorter than 7 amino acids. Antigen-specific clonotypes were called with the MANAFEST web app, based on expansion relative to reference and other culture wells. A clone counted as positive if significantly expanded in 2 of 3 replicate wells versus the reference culture at FDR below 0.05. Positive clones also required significant expansion versus all other tandem wells and an odds ratio above 5. CDR3 homology was measured as pairwise Levenshtein distance, computed with the stringdist R package after trimming three terminal residues from each end. Sourced from immuneACCESS, this table was stored by TCRdb with only in-frame sequences that have V and J called. A share of the clones is absent; for the studies checked, an unresolved V gene accounts for under half, and the remainder has no known explanation. The D gene and trimming were derived from the DNA, and the V and J assignments and clone size from that table. The sample yields 20,000 or so clones; about 80% were counted once. About 15% of the sample lies in the top ten.

CD4+ T cells from unexposed donors were collected before the COVID-19 pandemic (2011-2018). The EasySep CD4+ T cell isolation kit was used to isolate CD4+ T cells once the cultures had run for under 11 days. As cell numbers permitted, CD4+ T cells from unexposed donors were tested for reactivity to SARS-CoV-2 S and N and to four common cold coronavirus spike pools. Two million PBMCs per well were cultured in IMDM with roughly 5% human AB serum and 8.5 to 10 IU/ml IL-2. Half of the culture medium was replaced with fresh IL-2-containing medium on days 3 and 7. In general, every peptide culture condition was set up in three replicate wells. Leukapheresis product for the unexposed donors was bought commercially. Ficoll-Paque PLUS gradient centrifugation was used to isolate PBMCs from leukapheresis product or whole blood. PBMCs were either cryopreserved at -140 degrees C or used fresh in the expansion assay. The QIAamp Micro DNA Kit was used to extract genomic DNA from the CD4+ T cells.

Paper-wide results and their limitations: Compared with monoreactive clones, crossreactive clones had significantly weaker SARS-CoV-2-driven expansion, a result consistent with antigenic imprinting. Small numbers of patients and of tested TCRs were a limitation of the study. Since the crossreactivity analysis centred on spike protein, crossreactivity against other viral proteins was not assessed. Roughly 60% of donors had memory CD4+ clonotypes that crossrecognized SARS-CoV-2 and at least one common cold coronavirus spike. Pre-pandemic and post-infection samples were not both contributed by any donor, so tracing of the source of pre-existing responses was limited.

Reading the germline V gene (reference sequence) gives CDR1 LNHDA and CDR2 SQIVND. Measured from the cysteine to the phenylalanine, the CDR3 is 11 residues long. This entry keeps only the CDR3 DNA: 33 bases, framed from base 1. The sequencing sample was made of CD4+ T cells from PBMCs, cultured in vitro. The receptor comes from a human donor in good health. The V gene is TRBV19 and the J gene is TRBJ1-2, and TRBD1 may be the D gene, going by 5 matching bases. The DNA sequence is as follows: TGTGCCAGTAGTATAGGGGGCAGGGCGGCCTTC. It translates to CASSIGGRAAF.